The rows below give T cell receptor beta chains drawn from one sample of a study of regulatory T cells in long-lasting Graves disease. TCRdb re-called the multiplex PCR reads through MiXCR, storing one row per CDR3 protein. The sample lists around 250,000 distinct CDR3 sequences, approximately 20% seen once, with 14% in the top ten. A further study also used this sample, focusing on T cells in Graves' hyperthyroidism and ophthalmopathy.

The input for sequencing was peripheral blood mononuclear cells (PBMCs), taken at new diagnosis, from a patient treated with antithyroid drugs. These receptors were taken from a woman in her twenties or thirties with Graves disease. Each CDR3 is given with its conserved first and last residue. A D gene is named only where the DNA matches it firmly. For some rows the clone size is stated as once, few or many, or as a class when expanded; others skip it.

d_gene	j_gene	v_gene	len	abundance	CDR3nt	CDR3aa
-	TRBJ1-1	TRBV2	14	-	TGTGCCAGCAGTCTTGACAGAAGGAACACTGAAGCTTTCTTT	CASSLDRRNTEAFF
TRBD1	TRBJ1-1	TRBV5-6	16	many	TGTGCCAGCAGCGGCGGACAGGGTAGGATGAACACTGAAGCTTTCTTT	CASSGGQGRMNTEAFF
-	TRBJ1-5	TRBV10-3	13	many	TGTGCCATCAGTAGGGGGGGGAATCAGCCCCAGCATTTT	CAISRGGNQPQHF
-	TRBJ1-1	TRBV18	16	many	TGTGCCAGCTCGCTCGGGTGGGGGCGCGAAAACACTGAAGCTTTCTTT	CASSLGWGRENTEAFF
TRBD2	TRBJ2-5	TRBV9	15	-	TGTGCCAGCAGCGTAGGGGAGGGCCGGTGGGAGACCCAGTACTTC	CASSVGEGRWETQYF
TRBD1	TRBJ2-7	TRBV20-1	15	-	TGCAGTGCTAGTCGACAGGGGGTTGTTACCTACGAGCAGTACTTC	CSASRQGVVTYEQYF
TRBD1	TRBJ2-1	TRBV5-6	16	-	TGTGCCAGCAGTTATACCGGGACAGGTAACTACAATGAGCAGTTCTTC	CASSYTGTGNYNEQFF
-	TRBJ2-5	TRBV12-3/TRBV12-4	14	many	TGTGCCAGCCGCACTGGAGGAAGGGTAGAGACCCAGTACTTC	CASRTGGRVETQYF
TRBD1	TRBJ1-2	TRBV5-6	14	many	TGTGCCAGCAGCACAGGACAGGGCACCTATGGCTACACCTTC	CASSTGQGTYGYTF
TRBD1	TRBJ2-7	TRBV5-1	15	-	TGCGCCAGCGGCTTGAGGGGGACAGGAACCTACGAGCAGTACTTC	CASGLRGTGTYEQYF
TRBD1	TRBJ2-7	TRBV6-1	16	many	TGTGCCAGCAGTGAAGGCCGGGACAGGGGGCTAGAAGAGCAGTACTTC	CASSEGRDRGLEEQYF
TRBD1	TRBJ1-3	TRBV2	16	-	TGTGCCAGCAGTGAAGCGCAGACAGGGGTTTCAGACACCATATATTTT	CASSEAQTGVSDTIYF
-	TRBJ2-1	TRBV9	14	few	TGTGCCAGCAGCGCGGATCCAGGGGAGCGTGAGCAGTTCTTC	CASSADPGEREQFF
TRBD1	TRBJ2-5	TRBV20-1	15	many	TGCAGTGCTAGACCTGACAGGGGGGACCCGGAGACCCAGTACTTC	CSARPDRGDPETQYF
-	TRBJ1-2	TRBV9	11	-	TGTGCCAGCAGTTTTAACTATGGCTACACCTTC	CASSFNYGYTF
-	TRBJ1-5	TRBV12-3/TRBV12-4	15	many	TGTGCCAGCAGCTTAGGGCAAACTAGCAATCAGCCCCAGCATTTT	CASSLGQTSNQPQHF
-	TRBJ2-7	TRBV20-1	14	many	TGCAGTGCTAGATTATCGGGGTCCGCCTACGAGCAGTACTTC	CSARLSGSAYEQYF
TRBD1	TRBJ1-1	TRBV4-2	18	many	TGTGCCAGCAGCCAGCTTACAGGGGGCGCTTCCCAGAACACTGAAGCTTTCTTT	CASSQLTGGASQNTEAFF
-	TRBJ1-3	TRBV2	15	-	TGTGCCAGCAGTGAAGCGGGGGGGCCAGGCGCCACCATATATTTT	CASSEAGGPGATIYF
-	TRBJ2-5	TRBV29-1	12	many	TGCAGCTCCGTCGCGGTCCAAGAGACCCAGTACTTC	CSSVAVQETQYF
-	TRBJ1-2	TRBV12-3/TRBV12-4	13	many	TGTGCCAGCAGTTTAAGCTGGGACTATGGCTACACCTTC	CASSLSWDYGYTF
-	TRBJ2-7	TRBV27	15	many	TGTGCCAGCAGTTTGCTTCCCGCAAGGGCTTACGAGCAGTACTTC	CASSLLPARAYEQYF
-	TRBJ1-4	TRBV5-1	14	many	TGCGCCAGCAGCCCGGAACAGCGGAATGAAAAACTGTTTTTT	CASSPEQRNEKLFF
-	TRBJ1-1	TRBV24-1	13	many	TGTGCCACCAGTGATTCGGGGAACACTGAAGCTTTCTTT	CATSDSGNTEAFF
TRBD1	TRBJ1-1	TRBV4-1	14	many	TGCGCCAGCAGCCACACAGGGGAGAACACTGAAGCTTTCTTT	CASSHTGENTEAFF
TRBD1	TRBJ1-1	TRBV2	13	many	TGTGCCAGCCGACTAGACAGGGGGCCTGAAGCTTTCTTT	CASRLDRGPEAFF
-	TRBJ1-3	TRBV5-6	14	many	TGTGCCAGCAGCTTGCTTTTTTTAGGAAACACCATATATTTT	CASSLLFLGNTIYF
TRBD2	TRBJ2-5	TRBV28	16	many	TGTGCCAGCAGTACCGGGACTAGCGGGGGGGGTGAGACCCAGTACTTC	CASSTGTSGGGETQYF
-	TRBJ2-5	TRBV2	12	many	TGTGCCAGTCGGGGGGCCGGGGAGACCCAGTACTTC	CASRGAGETQYF
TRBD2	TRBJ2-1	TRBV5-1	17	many	TGCGCCAGCAGCGCGGACCGGGAGGCCATTACCTTCAATGAGCAGTTCTTC	CASSADREAITFNEQFF
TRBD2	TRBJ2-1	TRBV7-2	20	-	TGTGCCAGCAGCTTAGAAATACTAGCGGGGGGGAGGAGCTCCTACAATGAGCAGTTCTTC	CASSLEILAGGRSSYNEQFF
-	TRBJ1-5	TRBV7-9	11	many	TGTGCCAGCAGCGATACCGAGGTCTTACATTTT	CASSDTEVLHF
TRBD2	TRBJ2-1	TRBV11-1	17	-	TGTGCCAGCAGCTTAAGCCTCTGGCGGGAGAACTACAATGAGCAGTTCTTC	CASSLSLWRENYNEQFF
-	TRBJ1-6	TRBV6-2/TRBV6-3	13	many	TGTGCCAGCAGTTACGAAGAGAGATCACCCCTCCACTTT	CASSYEERSPLHF
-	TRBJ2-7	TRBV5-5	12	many	TGTGCCAGCAGCTGGGGGGTTTCCGAGCAGTACTTC	CASSWGVSEQYF
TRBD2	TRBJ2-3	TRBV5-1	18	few	TGCGCCAGCAGCCCATTAGCGGGGGGTACCTATAGCACAGATACGCAGTATTTT	CASSPLAGGTYSTDTQYF
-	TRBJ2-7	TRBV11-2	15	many	TGTGCCAGCAGCTTAGGTCCAGGCCGAACCTACGAGCAGTACTTC	CASSLGPGRTYEQYF
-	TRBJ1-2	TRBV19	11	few	TGTGCCAGTAGTACAGGACAGACGTTTGACTTC	CASSTGQTFDF
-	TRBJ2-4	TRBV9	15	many	TGTGCCAGCAGCGTAGAGTGGGACAATGAAAACATTCAGTACTTC	CASSVEWDNENIQYF
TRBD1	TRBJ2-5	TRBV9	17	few	TGTGCCAGCAGCCAATCCACCGGGACAGGGGCGAAAGAGACCCAGTACTTC	CASSQSTGTGAKETQYF
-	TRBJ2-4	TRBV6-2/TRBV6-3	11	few	TGTGCCAGCAGGGCGAAAAACATTCAGTACTTC	CASRAKNIQYF
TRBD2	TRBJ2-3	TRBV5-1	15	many	TGCGCCAGCAGCTTGGCTAGCGGGGGCGCAGATACGCAGTATTTT	CASSLASGGADTQYF